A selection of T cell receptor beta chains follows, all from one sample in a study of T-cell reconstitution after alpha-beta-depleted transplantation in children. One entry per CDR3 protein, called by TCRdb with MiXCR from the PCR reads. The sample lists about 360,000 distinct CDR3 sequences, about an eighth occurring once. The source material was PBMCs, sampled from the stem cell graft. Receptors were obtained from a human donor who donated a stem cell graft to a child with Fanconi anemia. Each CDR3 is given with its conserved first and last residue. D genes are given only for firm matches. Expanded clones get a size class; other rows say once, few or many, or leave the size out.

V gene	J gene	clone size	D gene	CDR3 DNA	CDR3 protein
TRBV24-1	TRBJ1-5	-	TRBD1	TGTGCCACCAGTTCCGGGACAGGCGATCAGCCCCAGCATTTT	CATSSGTGDQPQHF
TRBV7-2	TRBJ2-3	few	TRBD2	TGTGCCAGCAGCAGAACTAGCGGGGGTGGCGCAGATACGCAGTATTTT	CASSRTSGGGADTQYF
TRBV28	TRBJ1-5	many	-	TGTGCCAGCAGTTGGAGGGGACGAAATCAGCCCCAGCATTTT	CASSWRGRNQPQHF
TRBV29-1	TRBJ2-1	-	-	TGCAGCGTTGAAGTTGAGTTGTGGGATGAGCAGTTCTTC	CSVEVELWDEQFF
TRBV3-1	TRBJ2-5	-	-	TGTGCCAGCAGCCGGTTAGACGTGAAGACCCAGTACTTC	CASSRLDVKTQYF
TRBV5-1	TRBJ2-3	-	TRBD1	TGCGCCAGCAGCTGGACCCCCGGGACAGGCGCAGATACGCAGTATTTT	CASSWTPGTGADTQYF
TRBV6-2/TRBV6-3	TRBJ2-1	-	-	TGTGCCAGCAGTAACGGATTCTACAATGAGCAGTTCTTC	CASSNGFYNEQFF
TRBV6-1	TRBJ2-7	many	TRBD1	TGTGCCAGCCGCCCGGACAGGGGATCCTACGAGCAGTACTTC	CASRPDRGSYEQYF
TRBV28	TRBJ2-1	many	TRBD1	TGTGCCAGCAGTCAACTGGACGACAGGGACAATGAGCAGTTCTTC	CASSQLDDRDNEQFF
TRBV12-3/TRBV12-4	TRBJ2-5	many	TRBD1	TGTGCCAGCAGGTCGGACAGGGGGTTGGAGACCCAGTACTTC	CASRSDRGLETQYF
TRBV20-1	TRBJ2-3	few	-	TGCAGTGCTTATGTAGCCTTCTCAGGGGATCACACAGATACGCAGTATTTT	CSAYVAFSGDHTDTQYF
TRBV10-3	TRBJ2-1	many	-	TGTGCCATCGGTGAGGGGGAGCACAATGAGCAGTTCTTC	CAIGEGEHNEQFF
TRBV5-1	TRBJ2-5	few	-	TGCGCCAGCAGCTTGGGGGCTAGCAGCGGAATCCTTGAGACCCAGTACTTC	CASSLGASSGILETQYF
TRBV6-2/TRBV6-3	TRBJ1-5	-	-	TGTGCCAGCACCTGGATGGGGGGGGGCTGGGCTCAGCCCCAGCATTTT	CASTWMGGGWAQPQHF
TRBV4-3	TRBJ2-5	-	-	TGCGCCAGCAGCCAAGATGTCGGGAGCCAAGAGACCCAGTACTTC	CASSQDVGSQETQYF
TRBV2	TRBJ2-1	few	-	TGTGCCAGCAGTGTGCGGCAGGGGTCCTACAATGAGCAGTTCTTC	CASSVRQGSYNEQFF